This TCR beta chain was sequenced for a study of CD8+ T cells in alopecia areata. Across the study: At a dose of 5 to 10 mg twice daily, oral tofacitinib was given to treated patients. Study-wide results and limits: TCR sharing across patients was less clear than in mice, possibly HLA-related.

Treatment specified: oral pan-JAK inhibitor, 5-10 mg twice daily. Reverse transcribed after extraction, RNA yielded cDNA as the sequencing template. The repertoire was sequenced with immunoSEQ multiplex PCR; TCRdb's copy has only in-frame clones and lacks some. The top ten clones hold around 3.2% of a sample with roughly 180,000 clones, 60% to 70% of them seen once. The CDR3 length is 11 residues. V lost 3 bases, J lost 5 bases, and 7 bases lay in between. The V gene's germline CDR1 is GTSNPN and CDR2 SVGIG (reference sequence). This clone appeared a few times. Its cognate antigen is unknown. The receptor comes from a human donor with alopecia areata. The genes are TRBV30 and TRBJ1-1, with D perhaps matching TRBD1 (6 bases). Source: CD4+ T cells sorted from blood, taken at week 4, from a patient treated with tofacitinib. CDR3 protein: CAWRDRTEAFF. In DNA form, the CDR3 reads TGTGCCTGGAGAGACAGGACTGAAGCTTTCTTT.